These 13 T cell receptor beta chains originate from one sample sequenced in a study of T-cell memory formation after mild COVID-19. TCRdb recomputed calls from the 5' RACE reads with MiXCR, one row per CDR3 protein. The sample lists about 13,000 distinct CDR3 sequences; around 15% were seen once. Specimen: PBMCs or a T cell subset sorted from them (not recorded which). The receptors stem from a man between 18 and 35 years old who had mild COVID-19 (a few samples of this study predate the infection). Cell type and time point are not known.

This clonotype was counted at least ten times. The chain employs TRBV20-1 and TRBJ2-1; D is unclear. The V end was cut by 0 bases, the J end by 2 bases, with 8 bases between. CDR3 length: 14 amino acids. Germline values: CDR1 DFQATT, CDR2 SNEGSKA (reference sequence). The CDR3 is CSARDLPAYNEQFF. DNA for the CDR3: TGCAGTGCTAGAGATCTCCCAGCCTACAATGAGCAGTTCTTC.

This clonotype turned up a few times. The chain carries TRBV6-2 or TRBV6-3 and TRBJ2-7; D possibly uses TRBD1 or TRBD2 (5 bases each). CDR3 size: 14 residues. Germline CDR1 reads MNHEY; CDR2 reads SVGEGT. Trimming took 6 bases from V and 2 from J, leaving 14 bases between them. CDR3 region: CASSTVGTAYEQYF. In DNA form, the CDR3 reads TGTGCCAGCAGCACCGTGGGGACCGCCTACGAGCAGTACTTC.

CDR3 nucleotides: TGTGCCAGCAGCCGCATACAGGGTCGAGCTTTCTTT. Translating it yields CASSRIQGRAFF. J is TRBJ1-1 and V is TRBV14; possibly TRBD1 for D (6 bases). Germline lookup yields CDR1 SGHDN and CDR2 FVKESK. The CDR3 length is 12 residues. Trimming stripped 4 bases from V and 10 bases from J, with 13 bases between.

This clonotype was seen at least ten times. The V gene is TRBV6-6, the J gene TRBJ1-3; D call uncertain. CDR3 length: 14 residues. With 5 bases removed from V and 3 bases from J, the gap between germline ends came to 11 bases. The germline gives CDR1 MNHNY, CDR2 SVGAGI (reference sequence). CDR3 amino acids: CASSKVFGGNTIYF. The CDR3 nucleotides read TGTGCCAGCAGTAAAGTTTTTGGTGGAAACACCATATATTTT.

This chain uses TRBV12-3 or TRBV12-4 with TRBJ2-7; weak D call: TRBD1 (5 bases). CDR3 length: 12 amino acids. Trimming cost V 5 bases and J 2 bases, with 7 bases left between them. CDR3 sequence reads: CASSGATYEQYV. CDR3 nucleotides: TGTGCCAGCAGTGGGGCCACCTACGAGCAGTACGTC.

This clonotype was recorded at least ten times. The chain recombines TRBV10-3 with TRBJ1-5, with no clear D. Trimming removed 0 bases at V and 1 base at J, with 10 bases between. This CDR3 is built from 16 residues. Germline V gene lookup returns CDR1 ENHRY and CDR2 SYGVKD. The CDR3, as DNA: TGTGCCATCAGTGAGTCATACATAGGAAGCAATCAGCCCCAGCATTTT. Residues: CAISESYIGSNQPQHF.

This clonotype was seen ten or more times. The chain joins TRBV11-2 to TRBJ2-7; 8 bases line up with TRBD1. Germline V CDR1 and CDR2: SGHAT, FQNNGV. J gave up 6 bases and V 1 base, and 5 bases lay outside the gene matches. CDR3 length: 14 residues. CDR3 coding DNA: TGTGCCAGCAGCTTAGTCCAGGGGGCACCCGAGCAGTACTTC. Protein: CASSLVQGAPEQYF.

This chain uses TRBV4-3 with TRBJ2-7, with a weak D call TRBD1 (5 bases). Germline-derived CDR1 and CDR2 are LGHNA and YSLEER. Between the trimmed V and J ends, which lost 1 base and 2 bases, there was a span of 12 bases. The CDR3 consists of 15 residues. The CDR3 DNA sequence: TGCGCCAGCAGCCAAGCTTGGTCAGGGACCTACGAGCAGTACTTC. Amino acid sequence: CASSQAWSGTYEQYF.

This clonotype was counted at least ten times. V and J are TRBV7-6 and TRBJ2-7; tentative D call: TRBD1 (6 bases). Germline values: CDR1 SGHVS, CDR2 FNYEAQ. Deletions cut 1 base from V and 4 bases from J, with 8 bases between. The CDR3 covers 13 residues. The CDR3 DNA reads as TGTGCCAGCAGCTTAGGACAGGTTTACGAGCAGTACTTC. It specifies CASSLGQVYEQYF.

V gene TRBV4-1 combines with J gene TRBJ2-7; TRBD1 is a possible D gene (6 bases). V was trimmed by 4 bases and J by 4 bases, leaving 14 bases between them. Germline V gene sequence: CDR1 MGHRA, CDR2 YSYEKL. The CDR3 is made up of 14 amino acids. CDR3 nucleotides: TGCGCCAGCAGCCGTGGCAGGGGTGTTTACGAGCAGTACTTC. This encodes CASSRGRGVYEQYF.

This clonotype was seen at least ten times. V is TRBV7-2 and J is TRBJ1-1, with unresolved D. V was pared by 0 bases and J by 0 bases, with 8 bases between. This CDR3 region has 15 residues. Germline values: CDR1 SGHTA, CDR2 FQGNSA. CDR3 DNA: TGTGCCAGCAGCTTAGCCCTAGAGATGAACACTGAAGCTTTCTTT. The encoded protein is CASSLALEMNTEAFF.

This clonotype was observed at least ten times. The chain uses TRBV6-2 or TRBV6-3 and TRBJ2-2, with D perhaps TRBD1 (6 bases). CDR3 size: 14 residues. Trimming removed 7 bases at V and 4 bases at J, with 13 bases between. CDR1 is MNHEY, CDR2 SVGEGT, per germline. CDR3 sequence (DNA): TGTGCCAGCATATATACAGGGTCCACCGGGGAGCTGTTTTTT. Amino acid sequence: CASIYTGSTGELFF.

This clonotype was detected ten times or more. The rearrangement joins TRBV29-1 to TRBJ1-1; no clear D gene. CDR1 and CDR2 from the germline V gene are SQVTM and ANQGSEA. CDR3 length: 13 amino acids. V dropped 6 bases and J dropped 6 bases, with 17 bases sitting between them. The CDR3 nucleotides are TGCAGCGTCTTTGACACCCTAGGCCCTGAAGCTTTCTTT. Residues: CSVFDTLGPEAFF.